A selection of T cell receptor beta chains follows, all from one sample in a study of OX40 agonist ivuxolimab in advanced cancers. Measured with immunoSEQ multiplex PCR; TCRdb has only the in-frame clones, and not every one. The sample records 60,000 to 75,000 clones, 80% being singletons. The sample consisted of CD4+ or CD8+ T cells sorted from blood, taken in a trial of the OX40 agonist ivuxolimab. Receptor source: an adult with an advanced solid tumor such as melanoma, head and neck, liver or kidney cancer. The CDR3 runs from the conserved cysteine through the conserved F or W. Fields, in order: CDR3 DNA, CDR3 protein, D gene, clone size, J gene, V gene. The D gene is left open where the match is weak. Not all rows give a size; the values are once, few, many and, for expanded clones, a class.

TGTGCCAGCGGAGCCGGGACAGGGGTTGGCGAGCAGTACTTC,CASGAGTGVGEQYF,TRBD1,.,TRBJ2-7,TRBV6-1
TGTGCCAGCTCCCCCGGGCAGGCGTTCTCTGGAAACACCATATATTTT,CASSPGQAFSGNTIYF,.,once,TRBJ1-3,TRBV18
TGTGCCAGCAGCTCTGGGACAGGGCGGAACACTGAAGCTTTCTTT,CASSSGTGRNTEAFF,TRBD1,.,TRBJ1-1,TRBV5-4
TGTGCCAGCAGCTGGTCTGGCAGCACAGATACGCAGTATTTT,CASSWSGSTDTQYF,.,once,TRBJ2-3,TRBV7-6
TGTGCCAGCAGCTTAACTCAGACGGGACAGGGGGTAAGCAATCAGCCCCAGCATTTT,CASSLTQTGQGVSNQPQHF,TRBD1,few,TRBJ1-5,TRBV7-3
TGTGCCAGCGAGGCGGGGGACAACAATGAGCAGTTCTTC,CASEAGDNNEQFF,.,.,TRBJ2-1,TRBV11-3
TGTGCCAGCAGCCAGCATGCGACTAGCCTGGGCACAGATACGCAGTATTTT,CASSQHATSLGTDTQYF,TRBD2,.,TRBJ2-3,TRBV9
TGTGCCTGGAGTGTGGGAATCCAGGAGGGCTACACCTTC,CAWSVGIQEGYTF,.,.,TRBJ1-2,TRBV30
TGTGCCAGCAGCTCCAGACAGGCCCCCTACAATGAGCAGTTCTTC,CASSSRQAPYNEQFF,.,.,TRBJ2-1,TRBV7-2
TGTGCCAGCAGTCCCGGGACTCCGGGGGCCGGGGAGCTGTTTTTT,CASSPGTPGAGELFF,.,.,TRBJ2-2,TRBV4-2
TGTGCCAGCAGCCGGAGGAGGGGGGATTCACCCCTCCACTTT,CASSRRRGDSPLHF,.,once,TRBJ1-6,TRBV7-2
TGTGCCAGCAGTGGGGGAAACGTCAAGACCCAGTACTTC,CASSGGNVKTQYF,.,.,TRBJ2-5,TRBV25-1
TGTGCCAGTAGTCCCCGGACTAGCGGGGGAAACGAGCAGTACTTC,CASSPRTSGGNEQYF,TRBD2,few,TRBJ2-7,TRBV19
TGTGCCAGCTCACCAAACGGGGAAGCCTACAATGAGCAGTTCTTC,CASSPNGEAYNEQFF,.,.,TRBJ2-1,TRBV18
TGTGCCAGCAGCTTAGCGGGGGGGAATGAGCAGTTCTTC,CASSLAGGNEQFF,TRBD2,.,TRBJ2-1,TRBV7-9
TGTGCCAGCTCCCATGGGCGGGGGGTCGATACGCAGTATTTT,CASSHGRGVDTQYF,TRBD2,.,TRBJ2-3,TRBV6-5
TGTGCCAGCAGCGTAGGACCCAACCTCTATAATTCACCCCTCCACTTT,CASSVGPNLYNSPLHF,.,.,TRBJ1-6,TRBV9
TGCGCCAGCAGCCAAGCGGTGTCAGGGGGATACTCTGGAAACACCATATATTTT,CASSQAVSGGYSGNTIYF,TRBD1,.,TRBJ1-3,TRBV4-3
TGCGCCAGCAGCTTGGCTCAGAAAGCTAACTATGGCTACACCTTC,CASSLAQKANYGYTF,.,.,TRBJ1-2,TRBV5-1
TGTGCCAGCAGTGAACAGGACCAAGGGACCCAGTACTTC,CASSEQDQGTQYF,.,once,TRBJ2-5,TRBV6-4
TGTGCCAGTAGTAGCCAGACCTCTGGGGCCAACGTCCTGACTTTC,CASSSQTSGANVLTF,.,once,TRBJ2-6,TRBV19
TGTGCCAGCAGCTTATCAGGGCAACGAGCTCAGCCCCAGCATTTT,CASSLSGQRAQPQHF,.,few,TRBJ1-5,TRBV7-2
TGTGCCAGCAGCGCCGAGACAGGGTTCGAAGCTTTCTTT,CASSAETGFEAFF,TRBD1,.,TRBJ1-1,TRBV7-8
TGTGCCAGCAGTTGGACTAGCGGGGGCCAGGAGACCCAGTACTTC,CASSWTSGGQETQYF,TRBD2,many,TRBJ2-5,TRBV9
TGCGCCAGCAGCAGCGGGACAGGGGCAGGGCAGCCCCAGCATTTT,CASSSGTGAGQPQHF,TRBD1,.,TRBJ1-5,TRBV5-1
TGTGCCAGCACCTGGGACGGGAACACTGAAGCTTTCTTT,CASTWDGNTEAFF,.,.,TRBJ1-1,TRBV2
TGTGCCTGGAGTGTTGGACAGGTGACTAACTATGGCTACACCTTC,CAWSVGQVTNYGYTF,TRBD1,few,TRBJ1-2,TRBV30
TGTGCCAGCAGTTCCTCGGGACTAGCGGGGATAAACTACGAGCAGTACTTC,CASSSSGLAGINYEQYF,TRBD2,.,TRBJ2-7,TRBV27
TGCGCCAGCACAGACAGGGCTGGAAACACCATATATTTT,CASTDRAGNTIYF,TRBD1,once,TRBJ1-3,TRBV5-1
TGTGCCAGCAGCTTCAGCGACAGGGGGTCGGGCTACACCTTC,CASSFSDRGSGYTF,TRBD1,.,TRBJ1-2,TRBV7-9
TGTGCCTGGAGTGTATGGGCCCAGGGGGCCAACACTGAAGCTTTCTTT,CAWSVWAQGANTEAFF,TRBD1,few,TRBJ1-1,TRBV30
TGTGCCAGCAGCCAATCGACAAACAGCGAGCAGTACTTC,CASSQSTNSEQYF,.,.,TRBJ2-7,TRBV14
TGTGCCAGCAGCTTCGGGACGGAATACAATGAGCAGTTCTTC,CASSFGTEYNEQFF,.,.,TRBJ2-1,TRBV11-3
TGTGCCAGCAGCTTGGACAGCGTGAGGGCTGAAGCTTTCTTT,CASSLDSVRAEAFF,.,.,TRBJ1-1,TRBV7-2
TGTGCCAGCAGCCAAGATGGGACAGGGGGAGAGACCCAGTACTTC,CASSQDGTGGETQYF,TRBD1,.,TRBJ2-5,TRBV4-2
TGTGCCAGCAGCCCCCGGGGCAGGGTGAACACTGAAGCTTTCTTT,CASSPRGRVNTEAFF,.,.,TRBJ1-1,TRBV11-2
TGCGCCAGCAGCTCCCGGACAGGGAGCACAGATACGCAGTATTTT,CASSSRTGSTDTQYF,TRBD1,.,TRBJ2-3,TRBV5-1
TGTGCCAGCACCCGGCCAGTGAACACTGAAGCTTTCTTT,CASTRPVNTEAFF,.,.,TRBJ1-1,TRBV2
TGCGCCAGCAGCCTGGACCCACGAGTTACCACAGATACGCAGTATTTT,CASSLDPRVTTDTQYF,.,.,TRBJ2-3,TRBV4-1
TGTGCCAGTAGTATCGGGACAGGGGGTGGCCAGCCCCAGCATTTT,CASSIGTGGGQPQHF,TRBD1,few,TRBJ1-5,TRBV19
TGTGCCAGCAGAAAACAGCCTATAAACACTGAAGCTTTCTTT,CASRKQPINTEAFF,.,.,TRBJ1-1,TRBV6-5
TGCGCCAGCAGCCTCCGGGTCGACAGGGGGCTGTACACCGGGGAGCTGTTTTTT,CASSLRVDRGLYTGELFF,TRBD1,.,TRBJ2-2,TRBV5-1